This is a list of T cell receptor beta chains from one sample in a study of blood T cell repertoires in COVID-19. Sequencing was performed with immunoSEQ multiplex PCR; in TCRdb, only in-frame clones are kept and a portion is missing. The sample records 200,000 to 300,000 clones, roughly 80% being singletons. The sample consisted of peripheral blood. The receptors originated from a woman aged 18-29 years with acute or convalescent COVID-19. CDR3s include the opening cysteine and the closing phenylalanine or tryptophan. The D gene is left open where the match is weak. Some rows mark clone size as missing; the rest say once, few, many or name a class of expanded clone.

TRBV5-6	-	-	TRBJ1-1	CASSLEGDGTEAFF	TGTGCCAGCAGCTTGGAAGGGGATGGGACTGAAGCTTTCTTT
TRBV19	-	-	TRBJ2-7	CASSIFHGEYEQYF	TGTGCCAGTAGTATTTTTCACGGGGAGTACGAGCAGTACTTC
TRBV5-1	-	-	TRBJ2-5	CASSLNRGQGEETQYF	TGCGCCAGCAGCTTGAATAGGGGCCAGGGCGAAGAGACCCAGTACTTC
TRBV3-1/TRBV3-2	-	-	TRBJ2-5	CASSQPLGERKLSLETQYF	TGTGCCAGCAGCCAACCCCTAGGCGAGCGGAAATTAAGTTTGGAGACCCAGTACTTC
TRBV4-2	-	TRBD2	TRBJ2-1	CASSQDPCGRAGCEQFF	TGTGCCAGCAGCCAAGATCCATGCGGGAGGGCTGGGTGTGAGCAGTTCTTC
TRBV5-1	-	TRBD2	TRBJ2-7	CASSRQSSGAPYEQYF	TGCGCCAGCAGCCGTCAGTCTAGCGGAGCTCCCTACGAGCAGTACTTC
TRBV7-3	-	-	TRBJ2-1	CASSLGGSHNPFF	TGTGCCAGCAGCTTAGGTGGGAGTCACAATCCGTTCTTC
TRBV4-3	-	TRBD1	TRBJ1-2	CASSQDQVFDRGNGYTF	TGCGCCAGCAGCCAAGATCAGGTATTCGACAGGGGGAATGGCTACACCTTC
TRBV9	few	-	TRBJ1-2	CASSVAAGGVNGYTF	TGTGCCAGCAGCGTAGCCGCGGGGGGGGTTAATGGCTACACCTTC
TRBV28	few	-	TRBJ2-7	CASSLGGSSYEQYF	TGTGCCAGCAGTTTAGGCGGTAGCTCCTACGAGCAGTACTTC
TRBV7-9	-	-	TRBJ2-7	CASSFQKSYEQYF	TGTGCCAGCAGCTTTCAGAAGTCCTACGAGCAGTACTTC
TRBV15	-	TRBD1	TRBJ1-3	CATSRGGTAGNTIYF	TGTGCCACCAGCAGAGGCGGGACAGCTGGAAACACCATATATTTT
TRBV6-5	-	TRBD2	TRBJ2-7	CASSSSGSGYEQYF	TGTGCCAGCAGTTCTAGCGGGAGTGGCTACGAGCAGTACTTC
TRBV28	-	TRBD1	TRBJ2-7	CASSSGTGSYEQYF	TGTGCCAGCAGTTCGGGGACAGGGTCTTACGAGCAGTACTTC
TRBV7-9	-	TRBD1	TRBJ1-2	CASSTVSLGGADYGYTF	TGTGCCAGCAGCACCGTCTCTTTAGGGGGCGCAGACTATGGCTACACCTTC
TRBV28	-	TRBD2	TRBJ2-7	CASGTSVYEQYF	TGTGCCAGCGGGACTAGTGTCTACGAGCAGTACTTC
TRBV4-3	-	TRBD1	TRBJ1-4	CASSQVPIQGAFEKLFF	TGCGCCAGCAGCCAAGTTCCCATACAGGGGGCGTTTGAAAAACTGTTTTTT
TRBV27	-	-	TRBJ2-3	CASSSLTTHTTDTQYF	TGTGCCAGCAGTTCTCTAACTACCCACACCACAGATACGCAGTATTTT
TRBV25-1	-	TRBD2	TRBJ2-2	CASTPLAGGPYNTGELFF	TGTGCCAGCACTCCACTAGCGGGAGGGCCATACAACACCGGGGAGCTGTTTTTT
TRBV9	once	-	TRBJ2-3	CASSVEGQITDTQYF	TGTGCCAGCAGCGTAGAGGGGCAAATCACAGATACGCAGTATTTT
TRBV6-2/TRBV6-3	-	TRBD1	TRBJ2-7	CASSSRQGSYEQYF	TGTGCCAGCAGTTCTCGACAGGGGTCCTACGAGCAGTACTTC